This passage covers 21 T cell receptor beta chains from one sample sequenced in a study of T-cell reconstitution after alpha-beta-depleted transplantation in children. During its preparation, the TCRbeta library received unique molecular identifiers. TCRdb reprocessed the PCR reads with MiXCR, giving one entry per CDR3 protein. The sample has approximately 97,000 distinct CDR3 sequences, 7.5% to 9.5% seen once. Here the sequenced sample was PBMCs, taken before TCRalphabeta/CD19-depleted stem cell transplant. These TCRs come from a boy aged 2-9 years with acute lymphoblastic leukemia, due to receive a stem cell transplant.

The table lists this clonotype with a few counts. V gene TRBV7-2 combines with J gene TRBJ2-2; D possibly corresponds to TRBD2 (5 bases). Trimming took 1 base from V and 13 from J, leaving 10 bases between them. Germline-derived CDR1 and CDR2 are SGHTA and FQGNSA. CDR3 length equals 12 residues. The CDR3 sequence: CASSLDAGRLFF. Written as DNA, the CDR3 is TGTGCCAGCAGCTTAGACGCGGGTCGGCTGTTTTTT.

This chain uses TRBV13 with TRBJ2-1, with TRBD1 identical over 8 bases. The CDR3 sequence is 16 residues long. Unmatched junction bases numbered 13, after V lost 5 bases and J lost 7 bases. Germline V gene lookup returns CDR1 PRHDT and CDR2 FYEKMQ (reference sequence). The CDR3 nucleotides read TGTGCCAGCAGCCCCCGACCGGACAGGGAAAGAAATGAGCAGTTCTTC. It translates to CASSPRPDRERNEQFF. The full variable domain, with the rest looked up from reference TRBV13 and TRBJ2-1, is AAGVIQSPRHLIKEKRETATLKCYPIPRHDTVYWYQQGPGQDPQFLISFYEKMQSDKGSIPDRFSAQQFSDYHSELNMSSLELGDSALYFCASSPRPDRERNEQFFGPGTRLTVL.

This clonotype has at least ten counts. The CDR3, as DNA: TGTGCCAGCAGCCAAGATATCACTAGCTCCGGGGAGCTGTTTTTT. It translates to CASSQDITSSGELFF. The V and J genes are TRBV3-1 and TRBJ2-2, with D maybe TRBD2 (6 bases). This CDR3 is 15 amino acids long. Trimming removed 0 bases from V and 6 bases from J, with 11 bases in between. Germline V gene sequence: CDR1 LGHDT, CDR2 YNNKEL (reference sequence).

This chain connects TRBV18 to TRBJ1-5; a possible D gene is TRBD1 (6 bases). The CDR3 runs 14 residues. V shed 3 bases and J shed 1 base, with 7 bases lying between them. Germline assignment: CDR1 KGHSH and CDR2 LQKENI. The CDR3 region is CASSPDSSNQPQHF. The CDR3 coding sequence is TGTGCCAGCTCACCGGACAGCAGCAATCAGCCCCAGCATTTT.

This clonotype occurred many times. The chain has TRBV28 and TRBJ2-4, with D possibly called TRBD1 or TRBD2 (6 bases each). Trimming took off 4 bases at V and 13 bases at J, with 17 bases between the two ends. Germline V gene sequence: CDR1 MDHEN, CDR2 SYDVKM. CDR3 length equals 13 residues. The CDR3, as DNA: TGTGCCAGCAGTTCCGCGAATCGGGGGACACAGTACTTC. It encodes CASSSANRGTQYF.

This clonotype has a handful of counts. The rearrangement links TRBV12-3 or TRBV12-4 to TRBJ2-2; D is perhaps TRBD1 (6 bases). V was pared by 7 bases and J by 1 base, with 10 bases between. The CDR3 spans 14 residues. The CDR3 DNA sequence: TGTGCCAGCACCCCGGACAGGAACACCGGGGAGCTGTTTTTT. The encoded protein is CASTPDRNTGELFF.

Notes on this clonotype: An end of the junction differs from the germline gene, which may be a read error. This rearrangement joins TRBV7-7 to TRBJ2-5; possible D gene TRBD1, 5 bases. This CDR3 has 13 residues. Looked up from germline, CDR1 is SSHAT and CDR2 is FNYEAQ (reference sequence). This CDR3 is CASSYRIQETQYF. For the CDR3, the DNA is TGTGCTAGCAGCTACAGGATCCAAGAGACCCAGTACTTC.

Comment on this clonotype: Possible read error: a much larger clone is one base away. CDR3 sequence: CASSVANSGEQETQYF. The CDR3 DNA reads TGTGCCAGCAGCGTAGCGAATAGCGGGGAGCAAGAGACCCAGTACTTC. This chain links TRBV9 with TRBJ2-5; 8 bases line up with TRBD2. The germline V gene has CDR1 SGDLS and CDR2 YYNGEE. The CDR3 covers 16 residues. The J segment lost 2 bases and the V segment lost 0 bases, leaving 6 bases of the junction unmatched.

This clonotype occurred a few times. This chain uses TRBV7-2 with TRBJ2-1; 10 positions match TRBD2. Per the germline V gene, CDR1 is SGHTA and CDR2 is FQGNSA. This CDR3 spans 15 amino acids. Trimming took 5 bases from V and 6 from J; bases not matched to a gene: 7. CDR3 residues: CASSPQRGGSNEQFF. The CDR3 DNA sequence: TGTGCCAGCAGCCCCCAGCGGGGGGGGAGCAATGAGCAGTTCTTC.

This clonotype appeared a few times. The genes are TRBV28 and TRBJ1-2, with TRBD1 as a possible D gene (5 bases). Trimming removed 5 bases from V and 6 bases from J, with 10 bases in between. The germline gives CDR1 MDHEN, CDR2 SYDVKM. The CDR3 totals 12 residues. The CDR3 loop reads CASSAARDGYTF. The DNA of the CDR3 is TGTGCCAGCAGTGCGGCCAGGGATGGCTACACCTTC.

This clonotype was observed a few times. The J gene is TRBJ2-3, the V gene TRBV20-1; the D call may be TRBD1 or TRBD2 (5 bases each). The CDR3 covers 13 residues. V was clipped by 6 bases and J by 2 bases, with 12 bases between them. From germline, CDR1 is DFQATT and CDR2 SNEGSKA (reference sequence). The DNA for the CDR3 is TGCAGTGCCGGGGACCACCACACAGATACGCAGTATTTT. It translates to CSAGDHHTDTQYF.

This clonotype was seen just once. The gene calls are TRBV10-2 and TRBJ1-5; tentative D call: TRBD1 (6 bases). The CDR3 contains 15 residues. Germline assignment: CDR1 WSHSY and CDR2 SAAADI. V was pared by 4 bases and J by 3 bases, with 13 bases between. The CDR3 DNA sequence: TGCGCCAGCAGTGTCTTGGCAGGGGTCAATCAGCCCCAGCATTTT. This sequence encodes CASSVLAGVNQPQHF.

V gene TRBV5-6 combines with J gene TRBJ2-5, with TRBD1 identical over 11 bases. The CDR3 consists of 16 residues. Germline assignment: CDR1 SGHDT and CDR2 YYEEEE. Germline trimming cut 0 bases from V and 5 bases from J; bases unmatched to any gene: 6. The chain's CDR3 is CASSLVGTGGLETQYF. The CDR3 nucleotides read TGTGCCAGCAGCTTGGTTGGGACAGGGGGGCTCGAGACCCAGTACTTC.

This clonotype was seen a handful of times. The chain couples TRBV6-6 to TRBJ1-2; tentatively, D is TRBD1 (6 bases). Germline CDR1 is MNHNY and CDR2 is SVGAGI (reference sequence). The germline V and J ends were trimmed by 6 bases and 7 bases, with 15 bases remaining between them. The CDR3 loop spans 13 amino acids. CDR3 coding DNA: TGTGCCAGCAGCCTACTCGAGGGGGGTGGCTACACCTTC. Translated, it gives CASSLLEGGGYTF.

This clonotype was counted ten times or more. J is TRBJ2-2 and V is TRBV11-1; D might be TRBD1 or TRBD2, each matching 6 bases. Germline-derived CDR1 and CDR2 are SGHAT and FQDESV (reference sequence). CDR3 length equals 14 residues. Trimming cost V 6 bases and J 5 bases, with 13 bases left between them. CDR3: CASSSVGGTGELFF. The CDR3 DNA sequence: TGTGCCAGCAGTTCTGTAGGGGGGACCGGGGAGCTGTTTTTT.

The chain is built from TRBV5-6 and TRBJ2-4; D is ambiguous. V shed 4 bases and J shed 6 bases, with 17 bases lying between them. The CDR3 runs 15 residues. Germline lookup yields CDR1 SGHDT and CDR2 YYEEEE. The CDR3 loop is CASSPGHPRGNIQYF. CDR3 bases: TGTGCCAGCAGCCCCGGGCACCCCCGAGGAAACATTCAGTACTTC.

This clonotype was counted only a few times. V and J are TRBV20-1 and TRBJ2-5; D is unresolved. CDR3 size: 15 residues. Trimming took off 1 base at V and 5 bases at J, with 17 bases between the two ends. Germline loops: CDR1 DFQATT, CDR2 SNEGSKA (reference sequence). The DNA of the CDR3 is TGCAGTGCTAGAGCCGCCCATTCCCCCGGGGAGACCCAGTACTTC. Translating it yields CSARAAHSPGETQYF.

This clonotype has a count of ten or more. The chain employs TRBV12-3 or TRBV12-4 and TRBJ2-3, with 11 bases lining up with TRBD1. Trimming cost V 7 bases and J 0 bases; bases outside gene matches: 6. The CDR3 totals 16 residues. The CDR3 loop reads CASTRDRGLSTDTQYF. In DNA form, the CDR3 reads TGTGCCAGCACAAGGGACAGGGGGTTGAGCACAGATACGCAGTATTTT.

The sample holds many counts of this clonotype. V is TRBV10-2 and J is TRBJ1-2; no reliable D call. This CDR3 spans 13 amino acids. Per germline, CDR1 WSHSY and CDR2 SAAADI. Trimming stripped 0 bases from V and 4 bases from J, with 6 bases between. The CDR3 protein is CASSESGSYGYTF. The CDR3 DNA reads TGCGCCAGCAGTGAGTCCGGCTCCTATGGCTACACCTTC.

This clonotype was seen ten or more times. The chain joins TRBV6-4 to TRBJ2-3; 10 bases match TRBD2. Trimming cost V 5 bases and J 5 bases; bases outside gene matches: 7. Germline lookup yields CDR1 MRHNA and CDR2 SNTAGT. This CDR3 has 15 amino acids. CDR3 sequence: CASSPSSGGGDTQYF. The CDR3 bases are TGTGCCAGCAGTCCTTCTAGCGGGGGAGGAGATACGCAGTATTTT.

Notes on this clonotype: A clone one base away is much larger, so this may be a read error. V gene TRBV20-1 combines with J gene TRBJ2-3; D remains ambiguous. The germline gives CDR1 DFQATT, CDR2 SNEGSKA (reference sequence). This CDR3 has 13 amino acids. Here the CDR3 reads CSARGWPTDTRYF. The CDR3 nucleotides are TGCAGTGCTAGAGGGTGGCCCACAGATACGCGGTATTTT.